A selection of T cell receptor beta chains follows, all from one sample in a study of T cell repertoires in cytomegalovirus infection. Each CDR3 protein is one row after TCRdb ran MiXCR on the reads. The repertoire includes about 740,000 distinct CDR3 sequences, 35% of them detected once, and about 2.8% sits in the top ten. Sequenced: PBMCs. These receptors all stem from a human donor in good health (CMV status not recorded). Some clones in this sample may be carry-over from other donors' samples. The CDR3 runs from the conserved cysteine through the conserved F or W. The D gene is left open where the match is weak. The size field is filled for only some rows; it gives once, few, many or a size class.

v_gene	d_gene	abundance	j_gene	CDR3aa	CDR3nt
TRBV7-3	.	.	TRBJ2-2	CASSSDGLNTGELFF	TGTGCCAGCAGCTCCGACGGACTGAACACCGGGGAGCTGTTTTTT
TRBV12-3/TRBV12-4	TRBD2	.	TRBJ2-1	CASSLAGGRNNEQFF	TGTGCCAGCAGTCTCGCGGGGGGCCGGAACAATGAGCAGTTCTTC
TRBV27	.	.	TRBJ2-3	CASGRDVLRTDTQYF	TGTGCCTCGGGGCGGGACGTACTACGCACAGATACGCAGTATTTT
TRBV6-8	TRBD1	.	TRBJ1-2	CASRVQPGQGPLDGYTF	TGTGCCAGCCGAGTACAACCGGGACAGGGCCCTCTAGATGGCTACACCTTC
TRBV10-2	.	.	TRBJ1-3	CASSESRGSSGNTIYF	TGCGCCAGCAGTGAGTCGAGGGGGAGCTCTGGAAACACCATATATTTT
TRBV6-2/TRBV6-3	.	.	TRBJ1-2	CASTGGNRYGYTF	TGTGCCAGCACCGGGGGGAATCGTTACGGCTACACCTTC
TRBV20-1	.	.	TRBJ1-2	CSSSLFNYGYTF	TGCAGCTCCTCGTTATTTAACTATGGCTACACCTTC
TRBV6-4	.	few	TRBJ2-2	CASRKEGFTGELFF	TGTGCCAGCAGGAAGGAGGGCTTCACCGGGGAGCTGTTTTTT
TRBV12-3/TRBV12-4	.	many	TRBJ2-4	CASSTLLQVAKNIQYF	TGTGCCAGCAGTACATTACTACAAGTAGCCAAAAACATTCAGTACTTC
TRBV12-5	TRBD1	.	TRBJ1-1	CASALDRDTEAFF	TGTGCTAGTGCCCTGGACAGGGACACTGAAGCTTTCTTT
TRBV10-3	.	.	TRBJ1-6	CAISELSPGTSPLHF	TGTGCCATCAGTGAGCTCTCTCCGGGTACTTCACCCCTCCACTTT
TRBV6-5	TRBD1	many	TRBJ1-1	CASSQGQWGTEAFF	TGTGCCAGCAGCCAGGGACAGTGGGGAACTGAAGCTTTCTTT
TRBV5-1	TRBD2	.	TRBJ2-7	CASSRGLAGVYEQYF	TGCGCCAGCAGCAGGGGACTAGCGGGAGTTTACGAGCAGTACTTC
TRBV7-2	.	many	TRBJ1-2	CASSLGRYGYTF	TGTGCCAGCAGCTTGGGGAGGTATGGCTACACCTTC
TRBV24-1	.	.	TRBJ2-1	CATSDPPPHNEQFF	TGTGCCACCAGTGACCCCCCCCCGCACAATGAGCAGTTCTTC
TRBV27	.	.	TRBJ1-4	CASSLSYSTPSFF	TGTGCCAGCAGTTTATCGTACAGCACCCCTTCTTTTTTT
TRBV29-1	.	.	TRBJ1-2	CSVSTGGSGYTF	TGCAGCGTTTCTACGGGGGGTTCGGGCTACACCTTC
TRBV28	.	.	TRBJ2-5	CDSSFDPSPRETHYF	TGTGACAGCAGTTTCGACCCTTCGCCGAGAGAGACCCATTACTTC
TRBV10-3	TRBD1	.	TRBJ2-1	CAARDRVDNEQFF	TGTGCCGCCAGGGACAGGGTAGACAATGAGCAGTTCTTC
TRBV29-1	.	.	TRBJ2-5	CSVEGKKLGQQETQYF	TGCAGCGTTGAGGGTAAAAAATTAGGACAGCAAGAGACCCAGTACTTC
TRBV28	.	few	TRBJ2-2	CASNGNTGELFF	TGTGCCAGCAATGGGAACACCGGGGAGCTGTTTTTT
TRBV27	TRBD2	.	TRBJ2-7	CASSREVQAPASEQYF	TGTGCCAGCAGCCGGGAGGTTCAGGCTCCAGCAAGCGAGCAGTACTTC
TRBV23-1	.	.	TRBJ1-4	CASGRGDSATNEKLFF	TGCGCCAGCGGACGGGGCGACTCCGCAACTAATGAAAAACTGTTTTTT
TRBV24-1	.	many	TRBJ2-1	CATSDPAGGYYNEQFF	TGTGCCACCAGTGACCCCGCTGGGGGGTACTACAATGAGCAGTTCTTC
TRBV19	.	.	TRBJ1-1	CASSHTSSGTEAFF	TGTGCCAGTAGTCACACTTCTTCCGGGACCGAAGCTTTCTTT
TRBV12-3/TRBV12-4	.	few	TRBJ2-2	CASSLDAGAGELFF	TGTGCCAGCAGTTTAGATGCAGGGGCCGGGGAGCTGTTTTTT
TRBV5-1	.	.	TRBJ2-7	CASSLTGSAYEQYF	TGCGCCAGCAGCTTGACGGGTAGCGCCTACGAGCAGTACTTC
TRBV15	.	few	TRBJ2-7	CATSSTRSFLYEQYF	TGTGCCACCAGCAGTACTAGATCCTTCCTCTACGAGCAGTACTTC
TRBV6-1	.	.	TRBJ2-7	CASSEGWDRISYEQYF	TGTGCCAGCAGTGAAGGTTGGGACCGCATCTCCTACGAGCAGTACTTC
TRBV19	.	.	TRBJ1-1	CASTQGGYTEAFF	TGTGCCAGTACCCAAGGGGGGTACACTGAAGCTTTCTTT
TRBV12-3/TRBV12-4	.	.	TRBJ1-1	CASSFRGVVLTEAFF	TGTGCCAGCAGTTTCCGTGGGGTGGTACTCACTGAAGCTTTCTTT
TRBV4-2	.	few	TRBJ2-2	CASSQEPGSGELFF	TGTGCCAGCAGCCAAGAGCCAGGTTCCGGGGAGCTGTTTTTT